A selection of T cell receptor beta chains follows, all from one sample in a study of TIL therapy for anti-PD-1-resistant metastatic lung cancer. Data came from immunoSEQ multiplex PCR; TCRdb stores just in-frame clones and leaves some out. The profile shows nearly 60,000 clones, over 70% of them singletons. The sequenced sample was blood, obtained at baseline. All receptors derive from a person aged 25-79 years with non-small cell lung cancer. Both conserved end residues are part of each CDR3. The order of the fields is V gene, CDR3 protein.

V: TRBV19
CDR3: CASKIPGVDTGELFF

V: TRBV20-1
CDR3: CSAPLGQEAFF

V: TRBV7-8
CDR3: CASSSETGIGQPQHF

V: TRBV7-6
CDR3: CASTPIAGSYNEQFF

V: TRBV6-1
CDR3: CASSAIGQVQGYTF

V: TRBV13
CDR3: CASSLGGQGGSPLHF

V: TRBV5-6
CDR3: CASSLFGRGSNQPQHF

V: TRBV18
CDR3: CASSTLAGDFYEQYF

V: TRBV4-2
CDR3: CASSQGVEAGELFF

V: TRBV30
CDR3: CACNNRDSQETQYF

V: TRBV7-9
CDR3: CASSPRNEQFF

V: TRBV7-8
CDR3: CASSLEGAKNSPLHF

V: TRBV19
CDR3: CASSSGTAYGYTF

V: TRBV2
CDR3: CASRGEGLASYNEQFF

V: TRBV6-5
CDR3: CASSRLAGDNEQFF

V: TRBV7-2
CDR3: CASSRRASPGNEQFF

V: TRBV5-1
CDR3: CASMGAWGTDTQYF

V: TRBV11-2
CDR3: CASSSSDRAKNIQYF

V: TRBV27
CDR3: CASSALRQASYEQYF

V: TRBV19
CDR3: CASSPRTVNGYTF

V: TRBV11-2
CDR3: CASLDRGGNWPHTDTQYF

V: TRBV5-5
CDR3: CASSGTDLDDTQYF

V: TRBV11-3
CDR3: CASSLTSGFDTQYF

V: TRBV19
CDR3: CASSRGAATVSYEQYF

V: TRBV12-5
CDR3: CASGQGARQPQHF

V: TRBV12-5
CDR3: CASGPPWGNEQYF

V: TRBV5-4
CDR3: CASSTGTDTRETQYF

V: TRBV7-2
CDR3: CASSYLLTGGEQYF

V: TRBV5-1
CDR3: CASSIYQGGTTNYGYTF